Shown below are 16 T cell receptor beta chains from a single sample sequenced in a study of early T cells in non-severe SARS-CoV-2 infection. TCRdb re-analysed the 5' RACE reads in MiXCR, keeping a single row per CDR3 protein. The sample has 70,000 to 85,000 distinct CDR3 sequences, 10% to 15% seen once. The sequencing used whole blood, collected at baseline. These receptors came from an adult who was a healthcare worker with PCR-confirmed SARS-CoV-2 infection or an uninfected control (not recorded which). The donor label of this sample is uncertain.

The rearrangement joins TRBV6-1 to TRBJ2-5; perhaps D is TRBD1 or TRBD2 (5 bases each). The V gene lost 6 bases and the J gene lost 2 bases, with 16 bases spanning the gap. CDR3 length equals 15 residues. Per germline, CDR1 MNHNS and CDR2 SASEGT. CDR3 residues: CASSLTGTRQETQYF. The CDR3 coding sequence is TGTGCCAGCAGCCTAACCGGGACCAGACAAGAGACCCAGTACTTC.

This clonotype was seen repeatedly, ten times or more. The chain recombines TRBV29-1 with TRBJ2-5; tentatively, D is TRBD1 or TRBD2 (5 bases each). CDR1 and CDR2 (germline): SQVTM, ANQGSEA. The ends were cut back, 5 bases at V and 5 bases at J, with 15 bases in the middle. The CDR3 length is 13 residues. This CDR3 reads CSVIPNWGETQYF. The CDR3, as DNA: TGCAGCGTTATTCCTAATTGGGGGGAGACCCAGTACTTC. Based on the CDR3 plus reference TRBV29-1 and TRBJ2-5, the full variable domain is SAVISQKPSRDICQRGTSLTIQCQVDSQVTMMFWYRQQPGQSLTLIATANQGSEATYESGFVIDKFPISRPNLTFSTLTVSNMSPEDSSIYLCSVIPNWGETQYFGPGTRLLVL.

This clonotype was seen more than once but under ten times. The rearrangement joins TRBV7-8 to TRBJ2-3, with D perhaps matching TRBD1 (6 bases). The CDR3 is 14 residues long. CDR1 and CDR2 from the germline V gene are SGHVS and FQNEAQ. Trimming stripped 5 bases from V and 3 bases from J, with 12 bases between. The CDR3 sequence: CASSQGHSTDTQYF. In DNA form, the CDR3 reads TGTGCCAGCAGCCAGGGACATTCAACAGATACGCAGTATTTT. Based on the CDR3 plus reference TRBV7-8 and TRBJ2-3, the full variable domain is GAGVSQSPRYKVAKRGQDVALRCDPISGHVSLFWYQQALGQGPEFLTYFQNEAQLDKSGLPSDRFFAERPEGSVSTLKIQRTQQEDSAVYLCASSQGHSTDTQYFGPGTRLTVL.

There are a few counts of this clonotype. CDR3 region: CASSPPGSRDEQYF. DNA of the CDR3: TGTGCCAGCAGCCCCCCCGGGTCTCGGGACGAGCAGTACTTC. V is TRBV9 and J is TRBJ2-7; no reliable D call. V lost 4 bases and J lost 5, with 16 bases in between. The CDR3 is 14 amino acids. Germline assignment: CDR1 SGDLS and CDR2 YYNGEE.

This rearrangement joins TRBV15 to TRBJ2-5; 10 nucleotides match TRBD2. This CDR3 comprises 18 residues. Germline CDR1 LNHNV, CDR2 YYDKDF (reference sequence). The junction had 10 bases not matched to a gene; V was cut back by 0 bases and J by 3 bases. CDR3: CATSREWFSGGSEETQYF. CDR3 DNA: TGTGCCACCAGCAGAGAGTGGTTTAGCGGGGGGTCAGAAGAGACCCAGTACTTC. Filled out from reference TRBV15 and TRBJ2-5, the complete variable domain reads DAMVIQNPRYQVTQFGKPVTLSCSQTLNHNVMYWYQQKSSQAPKLLFHYYDKDFNNEADTPDNFQSRRPNTSFCFLDIRSPGLGDTAMYLCATSREWFSGGSEETQYFGPGTRLLVL.

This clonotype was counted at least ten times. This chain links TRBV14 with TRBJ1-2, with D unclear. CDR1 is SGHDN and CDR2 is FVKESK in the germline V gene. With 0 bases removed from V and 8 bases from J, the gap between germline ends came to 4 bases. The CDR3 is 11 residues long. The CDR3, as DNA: TGTGCCAGCAGCCAAGATGGGGGCTACACCTTC. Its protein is CASSQDGGYTF.

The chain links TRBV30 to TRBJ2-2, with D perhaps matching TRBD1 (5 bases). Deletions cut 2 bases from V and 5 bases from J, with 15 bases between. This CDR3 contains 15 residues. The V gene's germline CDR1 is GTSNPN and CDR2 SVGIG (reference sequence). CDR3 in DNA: TGTGCCTGGAGTTATAGGCAGGGAAGAACCGGGGAGCTGTTTTTT. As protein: CAWSYRQGRTGELFF.

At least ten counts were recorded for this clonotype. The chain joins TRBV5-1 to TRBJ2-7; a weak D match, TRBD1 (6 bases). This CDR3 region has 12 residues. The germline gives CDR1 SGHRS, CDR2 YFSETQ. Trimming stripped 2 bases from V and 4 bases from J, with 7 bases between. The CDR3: CASSFQGYEQYF. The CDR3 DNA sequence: TGCGCCAGCAGCTTTCAGGGGTACGAGCAGTACTTC.

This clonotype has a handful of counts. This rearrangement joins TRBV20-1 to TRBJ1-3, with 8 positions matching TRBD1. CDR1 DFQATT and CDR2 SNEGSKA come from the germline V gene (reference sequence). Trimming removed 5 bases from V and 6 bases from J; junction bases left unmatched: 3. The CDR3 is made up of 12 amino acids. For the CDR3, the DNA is TGCAGTGCTTCGGACAGGGTAAACACCATATATTTT. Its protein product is CSASDRVNTIYF.

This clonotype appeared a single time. The CDR3: CSANRGDYGYTF. In DNA form, the CDR3 reads TGCAGTGCGAACAGGGGGGACTATGGCTACACCTTC. The rearrangement uses TRBV20-1 and TRBJ1-2, with 8 bases aligning to TRBD1. The CDR3 extends over 12 amino acids. Germline trimming cut 6 bases from V and 3 bases from J; bases unmatched to any gene: 3. Germline loops: CDR1 DFQATT, CDR2 SNEGSKA (reference sequence).

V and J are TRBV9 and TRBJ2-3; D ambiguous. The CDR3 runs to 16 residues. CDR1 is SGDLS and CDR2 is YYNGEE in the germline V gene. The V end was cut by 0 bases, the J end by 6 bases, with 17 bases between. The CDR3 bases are TGTGCCAGCAGCGTAGTTCCTAGAGCCGGCGCGGATACGCAGTATTTT. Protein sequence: CASSVVPRAGADTQYF.

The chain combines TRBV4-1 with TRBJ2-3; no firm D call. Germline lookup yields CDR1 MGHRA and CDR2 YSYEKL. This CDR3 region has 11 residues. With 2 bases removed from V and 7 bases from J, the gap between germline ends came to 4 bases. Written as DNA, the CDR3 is TGCGCCAGCAGCCAACCAAATACGCAGTATTTT. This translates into CASSQPNTQYF.

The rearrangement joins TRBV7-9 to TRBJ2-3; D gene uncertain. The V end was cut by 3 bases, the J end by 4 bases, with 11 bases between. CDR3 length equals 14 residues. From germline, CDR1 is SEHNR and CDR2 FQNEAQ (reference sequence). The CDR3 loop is CASSFHQNADTQYF. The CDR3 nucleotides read TGTGCCAGCAGCTTCCACCAGAACGCAGATACGCAGTATTTT.

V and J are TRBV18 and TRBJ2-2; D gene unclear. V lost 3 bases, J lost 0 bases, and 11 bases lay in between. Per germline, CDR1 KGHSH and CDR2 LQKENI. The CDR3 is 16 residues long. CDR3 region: CASSPLGGANTGELFF. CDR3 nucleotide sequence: TGTGCCAGCTCACCTCTGGGTGGCGCGAACACCGGGGAGCTGTTTTTT.

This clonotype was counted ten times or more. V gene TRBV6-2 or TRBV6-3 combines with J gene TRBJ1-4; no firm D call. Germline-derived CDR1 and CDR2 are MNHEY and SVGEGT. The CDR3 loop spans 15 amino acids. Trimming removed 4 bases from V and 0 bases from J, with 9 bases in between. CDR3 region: CASSWARATNEKLFF. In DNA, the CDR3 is TGTGCCAGCAGTTGGGCGAGAGCAACTAATGAAAAACTGTTTTTT.

The CDR3 spells CASSWTSGDQETQYF. CDR3 in DNA: TGTGCCAGCAGTTGGACTAGCGGGGACCAAGAGACCCAGTACTTC. This chain connects TRBV11-2 to TRBJ2-5, with 12 bases that match TRBD2. Germline V gene data show CDR1 as SGHAT and CDR2 as FQNNGV. V shed 6 bases and J 0 bases; nucleotides not matched to a gene: 2. The CDR3 length is 15 residues.